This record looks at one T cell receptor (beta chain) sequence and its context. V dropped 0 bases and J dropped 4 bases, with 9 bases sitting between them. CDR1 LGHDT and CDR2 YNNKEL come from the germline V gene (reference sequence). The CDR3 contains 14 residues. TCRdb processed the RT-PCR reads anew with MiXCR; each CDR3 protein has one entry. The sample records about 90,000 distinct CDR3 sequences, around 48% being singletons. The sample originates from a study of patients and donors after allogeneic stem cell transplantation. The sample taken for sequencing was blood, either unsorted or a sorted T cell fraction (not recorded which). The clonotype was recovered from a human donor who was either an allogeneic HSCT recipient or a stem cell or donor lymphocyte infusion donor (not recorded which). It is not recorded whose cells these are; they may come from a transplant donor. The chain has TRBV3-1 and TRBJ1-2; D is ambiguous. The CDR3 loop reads CASSQDLRSYGYTF. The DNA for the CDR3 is TGTGCCAGCAGCCAAGATTTAAGAAGCTATGGCTACACCTTC.